These 24 T cell receptor beta chains were sequenced from one sample in a study of long-term antiretroviral therapy in people with HIV. Version v3.0 of the immunoSEQ assay ran at survey level. The repertoire was sequenced with immunoSEQ multiplex PCR; TCRdb's copy has only in-frame clones and lacks some. The table includes fewer than 25,000 clones, approximately 84% detected once. The sequencing used unsorted PBMCs, collected about 6.1 years after starting antiretroviral therapy. The receptors come from a man younger than 40 with HIV.

The rearrangement joins TRBV7-2 to TRBJ1-1; D gene unclear. The CDR3 is made up of 14 amino acids. V lost 5 bases, J lost 4 bases, and 14 bases lay in between. Germline assignment: CDR1 SGHTA and CDR2 FQGNSA. DNA of the CDR3: TGTGCCAGCAGCCCTAGGCTAGGAGGCACTGAAGCTTTCTTT. Translated: CASSPRLGGTEAFF.

The chain couples TRBV28 to TRBJ1-2; 8 bases are shared with TRBD1. Germline V CDR1 and CDR2: MDHEN, SYDVKM. V lost 6 bases to trimming and J lost 6 bases; unmatched junction nucleotides: 9. This CDR3 has 14 amino acids. For the CDR3, the DNA is TGTGCCAGCAGCCCAGCCTCGGACAGGGATGGCTACACCTTC. Protein: CASSPASDRDGYTF.

The V gene is TRBV4-3, the J gene TRBJ2-1; D is possibly TRBD2 (6 bases). Germline CDR1 is LGHNA and CDR2 is YSLEER. Trimming removed 0 bases from V and 7 bases from J, with 13 bases in between. CDR3 length equals 15 residues. CDR3 amino acids: CASSQDNGGFNEQFF. CDR3 bases: TGCGCCAGCAGCCAAGACAACGGAGGGTTTAATGAGCAGTTCTTC.

The chain joins TRBV21-1 to TRBJ2-4; the tabulated D call, TRBD2, remains unverified against the DNA. TRBV21-1 is marked as a pseudogene. The CDR3 consists of 20 residues. CDR3 region: CASSKRPDSGGPLAKNIQYF. CDR3 DNA sequence: TGTGCCAGCAGTAAAAGGCCCGATAGCGGGGGTCCTTTGGCCAAAAACATTCAGTACTTC.

This sequence joins TRBV7-2 and TRBJ1-2; weak D call: TRBD1 (5 bases). V was cut by 1 base and J by 4 bases, with 10 bases left in between. This CDR3 is built from 14 residues. Germline CDR1 and CDR2: SGHTA and FQGNSA. CDR3 in amino acids: CASSLGQGSYGYTF. The CDR3 DNA reads as TGTGCCAGCAGCTTAGGGCAGGGCAGCTATGGCTACACCTTC.

The chain employs TRBV19 and TRBJ2-3; D remains unclear. The CDR3 is 13 residues long. Germline CDR1 reads LNHDA; CDR2 reads SQIVND (reference sequence). V lost 6 bases and J lost 0, with 7 bases in between. CDR3 sequence: CASRKDSTDTQYF. DNA of the CDR3: TGTGCCAGTAGGAAGGACAGCACAGATACGCAGTATTTT. The whole variable domain, remainder taken from reference TRBV19 and TRBJ2-3, is DGGITQSPKYLFRKEGQNVTLSCEQNLNHDAMYWYRQDPGQGLRLIYYSQIVNDFQKGDIAEGYSVSREKKESFPLTVTSAQKNPTAFYLCASRKDSTDTQYFGPGTRLTVL.

V gene TRBV20-1 combines with J gene TRBJ2-3, with D possibly being TRBD2 (5 bases). Trimming left V 6 bases short and J 6 bases short, with 10 bases between. The CDR3 is made up of 11 amino acids. Germline V CDR1 and CDR2: DFQATT, SNEGSKA (reference sequence). The CDR3 is CSATNVDTQYF. The CDR3 region has the DNA TGCAGTGCGACTAATGTGGATACGCAGTATTTT.

This clone was counted a few times. This chain links TRBV7-9 with TRBJ2-7; TRBD1 might be the D (6 bases). The CDR3 contains 14 residues. Germline V gives CDR1 SEHNR, CDR2 FQNEAQ (reference sequence). The germline V and J ends were trimmed by 2 bases and 6 bases, with 14 bases remaining between them. The CDR3 DNA sequence: TGTGCCAGCAGCTTAACCCGACAGGTTCCCGAGCAGTACTTC. Its protein product is CASSLTRQVPEQYF.

The V gene is TRBV6-1, the J gene TRBJ1-2; D ambiguous. Germline loops: CDR1 MNHNS, CDR2 SASEGT. CDR3 length: 14 amino acids. The germline V and J ends were trimmed by 4 bases and 4 bases, with 13 bases remaining between them. CDR3 residues: CASSGGQATYGYTF. The CDR3 nucleotides read TGTGCCAGCAGTGGAGGGCAGGCCACCTATGGCTACACCTTC.

The chain links TRBV4-3 to TRBJ2-3; 7 bases line up with TRBD2. The CDR3 runs to 19 residues. CDR1 LGHNA and CDR2 YSLEER come from the germline V gene. V shed 2 bases and J 4 bases; nucleotides not matched to a gene: 18. Written as DNA, the CDR3 is TGCGCCAGCAGCCAATCGTTGGCTAGCGGCCCTTGGGGCCCAGATACGCAGTATTTT. Protein product: CASSQSLASGPWGPDTQYF.

CDR3 loop: CASRDYPTNEQFF. The CDR3 nucleotides read TGTGCCAGCCGGGACTACCCAACCAATGAGCAGTTCTTC. The chain has TRBV19 and TRBJ2-1; 7 positions match TRBD2. Germline assignment: CDR1 LNHDA and CDR2 SQIVND (reference sequence). The CDR3 loop spans 13 amino acids. The junction had 8 bases not matched to a gene; V was cut back by 9 bases and J by 6 bases.

V gene TRBV7-2 combines with J gene TRBJ1-5, with 9 bases fitting TRBD1. Trimming at V came to 3 bases and at J to 7 bases, leaving 7 bases not matched to a gene. CDR3 length: 15 amino acids. Germline V gene lookup returns CDR1 SGHTA and CDR2 FQGNSA. The DNA for the CDR3 is TGTGCCAGCAGCTTGAGGACAGGGGTCGACCAGCCCCAGCATTTT. It specifies CASSLRTGVDQPQHF.

The chain employs TRBV28 and TRBJ2-7, with D perhaps matching TRBD1 (6 bases). There are 16 residues in the CDR3. CDR1 is MDHEN and CDR2 is SYDVKM in the germline V gene. Trimming removed 1 base from V and 2 bases from J, with 15 bases in between. The CDR3 spells CASSLSPRDTTYEQYF. CDR3 DNA sequence: TGTGCCAGCAGTTTATCCCCCCGGGACACTACCTACGAGCAGTACTTC.

The table lists this clone with a count of one. V gene TRBV18 combines with J gene TRBJ2-7; TRBD2 might be the D (5 bases). Deletions cut 3 bases from V and 2 bases from J, with 8 bases between. CDR1 KGHSH and CDR2 LQKENI come from the germline V gene. The CDR3 length is 13 residues. The DNA of the CDR3 is TGTGCCAGCTCACCGCAGAGGGCCTACGAGCAGTACTTC. It yields the protein CASSPQRAYEQYF.

The chain joins TRBV10-3 to TRBJ2-1, with TRBD2 matching 11 bases. The CDR3 is made up of 16 amino acids. J was trimmed by 4 bases and V by 2 bases; bases with no gene match: 4. Germline V gene lookup returns CDR1 ENHRY and CDR2 SYGVKD. The CDR3 DNA is TGTGCCATCAGTGAGGAGCGACTAGCGGGGTACAATGAGCAGTTCTTC. Protein: CAISEERLAGYNEQFF.

The chain is built from TRBV2 and TRBJ2-2; D may be TRBD1 (6 bases). The V gene lost 5 bases and the J gene lost 0 bases, with 10 bases spanning the gap. Germline lookup yields CDR1 SNHLY and CDR2 FYNNEI. This CDR3 comprises 15 residues. CDR3 DNA: TGTGCCAGCAGTCCCCGGACAGCGAACACCGGGGAGCTGTTTTTT. As protein: CASSPRTANTGELFF.

The V call is TRBV7-6, the J call TRBJ1-3, with 7 nucleotides matching TRBD1. The CDR3 consists of 19 residues. Germline V CDR1 and CDR2: SGHVS, FNYEAQ. V was pared by 3 bases and J by 0 bases, with 14 bases of the junction left unmatched. CDR3 coding DNA: TGTGCCAGCAGCTTGACAGGGCCGGGTTCCTTGTACTCTGGAAACACCATATATTTT. Its protein product is CASSLTGPGSLYSGNTIYF.

This chain uses TRBV7-7 with TRBJ2-1, with a possible D match to TRBD2 (6 bases). Trimming took off 3 bases at V and 9 bases at J, with 12 bases between the two ends. CDR1 is SSHAT, CDR2 FNYEAQ, per germline (reference sequence). This CDR3 has 13 residues. The CDR3 DNA follows: TGTGCCAGCAGCTTGGACCCCGGGGGTGAGCAGTTCTTC. Protein product: CASSLDPGGEQFF. Supplemented by reference TRBV7-7 and TRBJ2-1, the full variable domain reads GAGVSQSPRYKVTKRGQDVTLRCDPISSHATLYWYQQALGQGPEFLTYFNYEAQPDKSGLPSDRFSAERPEGSISTLTIQRTEQRDSAMYRCASSLDPGGEQFFGPGTRLTVL.

The genes are TRBV7-3 and TRBJ1-6, with D perhaps TRBD1 (5 bases). The length of the CDR3 is 16 residues. The V end was cut by 5 bases, the J end by 6 bases, with 17 bases between. The germline CDR1 and CDR2 sequences are SGHTA and FQGTGA. The CDR3 spells CASSREAGTINSPLHF. The CDR3 region has the DNA TGTGCCAGCAGCCGGGAGGCAGGGACTATTAATTCACCCCTCCACTTT.

The V gene is TRBV5-1, the J gene TRBJ1-1; maybe TRBD1 (6 bases). The ends were cut back, 2 bases at V and 0 bases at J, with 11 bases in the middle. The CDR3 contains 15 residues. Germline loops: CDR1 SGHRS, CDR2 YFSETQ. Written as DNA, the CDR3 is TGCGCCAGCAGCTTTTCACAGGGAATGAACACTGAAGCTTTCTTT. The encoded protein is CASSFSQGMNTEAFF.

The V call is TRBV7-3, the J call TRBJ2-7; D unclear. Germline CDR1 reads SGHTA; CDR2 reads FQGTGA. Deletions cut 4 bases from V and 2 bases from J, with 9 bases between. This CDR3 region has 13 residues. DNA of the CDR3: TGTGCCAGCAGCTCCGGTGTCACCTACGAGCAGTACTTC. Protein sequence: CASSSGVTYEQYF.

CDR3 sequence reads: CASSLGTGRETQYF. The CDR3 nucleotides read TGTGCCAGCAGCTTAGGAACAGGGCGGGAGACCCAGTACTTC. The J gene is TRBJ2-5, the V gene TRBV7-9, with D perhaps matching TRBD1 (6 bases). Germline CDR1 and CDR2: SEHNR and FQNEAQ (reference sequence). The length of the CDR3 is 14 residues. Trimming stripped 1 base from V and 5 bases from J, with 11 bases between. The variable domain in full, with the rest retrieved from reference TRBV7-9 and TRBJ2-5, is DTGVSQNPRHKITKRGQNVTFRCDPISEHNRLYWYRQTLGQGPEFLTYFQNEAQLEKSRLLSDRFSAERPKGSFSTLEIQRTEQGDSAMYLCASSLGTGRETQYFGPGTRLLVL.

This CDR3 reads CASSPPTRQATNEKLFF. In DNA, the CDR3 is TGTGCCAGCAGCCCACCCACACGTCAGGCAACTAATGAAAAACTGTTTTTT. The V gene is TRBV28, the J gene TRBJ1-4, with D hard to call. The CDR3 length is 17 residues. Germline V gene data show CDR1 as MDHEN and CDR2 as SYDVKM. The V gene lost 6 bases and the J gene lost 0 bases, with 17 bases spanning the gap.

V is TRBV6-5 and J is TRBJ2-3, with 8 positions matching TRBD1. V shed 1 base, J shed 4 bases, and the junction held 4 bases outside the gene matches. Germline assignment: CDR1 MNHEY and CDR2 SVGAGI. The CDR3 is 15 residues long. The CDR3 DNA reads as TGTGCCAGCAGTTACTACCTGGACAGGGCAGATACGCAGTATTTT. It translates to CASSYYLDRADTQYF.